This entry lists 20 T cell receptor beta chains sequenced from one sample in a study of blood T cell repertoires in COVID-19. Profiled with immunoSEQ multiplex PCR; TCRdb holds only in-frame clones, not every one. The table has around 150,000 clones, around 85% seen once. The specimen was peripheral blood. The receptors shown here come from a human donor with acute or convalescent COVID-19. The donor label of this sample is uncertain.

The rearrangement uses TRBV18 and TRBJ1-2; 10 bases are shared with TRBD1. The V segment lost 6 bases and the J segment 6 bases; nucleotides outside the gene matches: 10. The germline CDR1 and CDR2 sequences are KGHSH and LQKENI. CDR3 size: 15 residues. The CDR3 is CASSFGTGDVNGYTF. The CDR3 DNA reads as TGTGCCAGCTCCTTTGGGACAGGGGACGTTAATGGCTACACCTTC.

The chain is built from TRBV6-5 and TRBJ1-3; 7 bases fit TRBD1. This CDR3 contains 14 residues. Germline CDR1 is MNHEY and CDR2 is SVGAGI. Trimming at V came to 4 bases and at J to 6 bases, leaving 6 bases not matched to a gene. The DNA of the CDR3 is TGTGCCAGCAGTTCACCGGGACAGTTAAACACCATATATTTT. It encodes CASSSPGQLNTIYF.

The CDR3 spells CASRAGETNSPLHF. Written as DNA, the CDR3 is TGTGCCAGCAGAGCGGGAGAAACCAATTCACCCCTCCACTTT. V usage is TRBV28 and J usage is TRBJ1-6; D is unresolved. V was trimmed by 6 bases and J by 7 bases, leaving 13 bases between them. Germline V gene data show CDR1 as MDHEN and CDR2 as SYDVKM. The CDR3 covers 14 residues.

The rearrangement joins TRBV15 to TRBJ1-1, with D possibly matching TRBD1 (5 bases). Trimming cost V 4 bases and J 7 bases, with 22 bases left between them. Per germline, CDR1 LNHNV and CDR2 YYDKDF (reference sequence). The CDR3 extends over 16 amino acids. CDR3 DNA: TGTGCCACCAGCACGACTCAAACAGGACCGACCTTTGAAGCTTTCTTT. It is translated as CATSTTQTGPTFEAFF.

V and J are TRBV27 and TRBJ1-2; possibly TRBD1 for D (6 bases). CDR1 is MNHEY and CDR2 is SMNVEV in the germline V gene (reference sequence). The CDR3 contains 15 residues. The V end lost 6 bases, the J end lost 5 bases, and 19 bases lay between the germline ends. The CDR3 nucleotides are TGTGCCAGCAGCTTGTTCGGTGGCAGGGGATATGGCTACACCTTC. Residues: CASSLFGGRGYGYTF.

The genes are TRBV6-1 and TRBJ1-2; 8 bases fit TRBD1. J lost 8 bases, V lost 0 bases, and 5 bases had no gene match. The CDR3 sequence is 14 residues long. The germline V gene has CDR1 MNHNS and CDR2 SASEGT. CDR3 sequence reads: CASSEAGRGRGYTF. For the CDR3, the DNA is TGTGCCAGCAGTGAAGCGGGCAGGGGGCGAGGCTACACCTTC.

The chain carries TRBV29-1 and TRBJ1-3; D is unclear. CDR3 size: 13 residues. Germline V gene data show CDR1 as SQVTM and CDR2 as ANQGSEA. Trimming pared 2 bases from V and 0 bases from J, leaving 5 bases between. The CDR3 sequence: CSVEFSSGNTIYF. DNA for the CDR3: TGCAGCGTTGAATTCAGCTCTGGAAACACCATATATTTT.

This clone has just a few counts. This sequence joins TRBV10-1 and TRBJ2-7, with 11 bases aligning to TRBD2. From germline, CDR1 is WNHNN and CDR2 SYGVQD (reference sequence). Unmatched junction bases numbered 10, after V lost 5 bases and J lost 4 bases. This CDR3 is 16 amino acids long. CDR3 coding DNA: TGCGCCAGCAGTACCGGGACTAGCGGTTCTGGTTACGAGCAGTACTTC. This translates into CASSTGTSGSGYEQYF.

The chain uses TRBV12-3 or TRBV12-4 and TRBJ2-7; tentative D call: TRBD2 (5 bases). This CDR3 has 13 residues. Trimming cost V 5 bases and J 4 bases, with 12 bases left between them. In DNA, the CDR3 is TGTGCCAGCAGTGCAAACAGAGGGTACGAGCAGTACTTC. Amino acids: CASSANRGYEQYF.

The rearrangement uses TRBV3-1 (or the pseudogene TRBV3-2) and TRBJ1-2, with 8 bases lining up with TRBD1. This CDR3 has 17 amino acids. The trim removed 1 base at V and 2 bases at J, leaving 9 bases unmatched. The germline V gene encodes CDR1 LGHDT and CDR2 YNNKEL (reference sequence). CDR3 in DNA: TGTGCCAGCAGCCAAGCCCACAGGGGGACAGGAAACTATGGCTACACCTTC. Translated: CASSQAHRGTGNYGYTF.

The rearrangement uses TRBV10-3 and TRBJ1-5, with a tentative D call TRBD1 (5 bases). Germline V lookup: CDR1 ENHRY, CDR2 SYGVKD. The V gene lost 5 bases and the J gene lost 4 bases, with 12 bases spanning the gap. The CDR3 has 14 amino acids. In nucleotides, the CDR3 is TGTGCCATCAGTCATGGGGCAGAGAATCAGCCCCAGCATTTT. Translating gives CAISHGAENQPQHF.

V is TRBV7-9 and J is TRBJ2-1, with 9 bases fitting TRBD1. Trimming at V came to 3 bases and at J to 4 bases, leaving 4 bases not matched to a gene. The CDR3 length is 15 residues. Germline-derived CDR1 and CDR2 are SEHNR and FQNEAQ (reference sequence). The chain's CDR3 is CASSLPGQGYNEQFF. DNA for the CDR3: TGTGCCAGCAGCTTGCCGGGACAGGGATACAATGAGCAGTTCTTC.

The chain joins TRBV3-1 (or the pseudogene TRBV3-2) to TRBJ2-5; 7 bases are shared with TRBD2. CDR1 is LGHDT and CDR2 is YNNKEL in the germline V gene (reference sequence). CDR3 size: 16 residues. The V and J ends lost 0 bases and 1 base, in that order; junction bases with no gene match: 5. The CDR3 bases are TGTGCCAGCAGCCAAGATTGGGGGGGGACCCAAGAGACCCAGTACTTC. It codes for CASSQDWGGTQETQYF.

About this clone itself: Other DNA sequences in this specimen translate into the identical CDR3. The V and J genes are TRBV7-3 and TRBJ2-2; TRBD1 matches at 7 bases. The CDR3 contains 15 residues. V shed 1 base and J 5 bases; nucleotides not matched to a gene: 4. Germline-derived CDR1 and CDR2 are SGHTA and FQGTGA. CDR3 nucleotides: TGTGCCAGCAGCTTAAGACAGGGCGGAACCGGGGAGCTGTTTTTT. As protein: CASSLRQGGTGELFF. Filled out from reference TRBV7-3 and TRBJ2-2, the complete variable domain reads GAGVSQTPSNKVTEKGKYVELRCDPISGHTALYWYRQSLGQGPEFLIYFQGTGAADDSGLPNDRFFAVRPEGSVSTLKIQRTERGDSAVYLCASSLRQGGTGELFFGEGSRLTVL.

CDR3 sequence: CASSPVGQGNNYGYTF. CDR3 in DNA: TGTGCCAGCTCACCAGTTGGGCAGGGGAATAACTATGGCTACACCTTC. This chain links TRBV18 with TRBJ1-2, with a possible D match to TRBD1 (6 bases). This CDR3 is 16 amino acids long. V was trimmed by 2 bases and J by 1 base, leaving 14 bases between them. Germline V gene sequence: CDR1 KGHSH, CDR2 LQKENI.

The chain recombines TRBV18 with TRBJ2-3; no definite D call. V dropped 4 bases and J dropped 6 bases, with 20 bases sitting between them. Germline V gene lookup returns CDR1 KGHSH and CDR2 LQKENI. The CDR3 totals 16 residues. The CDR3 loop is CASSRMESPSVDTQYF. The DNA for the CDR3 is TGTGCCAGCTCACGTATGGAGTCGCCGAGCGTCGATACGCAGTATTTT.

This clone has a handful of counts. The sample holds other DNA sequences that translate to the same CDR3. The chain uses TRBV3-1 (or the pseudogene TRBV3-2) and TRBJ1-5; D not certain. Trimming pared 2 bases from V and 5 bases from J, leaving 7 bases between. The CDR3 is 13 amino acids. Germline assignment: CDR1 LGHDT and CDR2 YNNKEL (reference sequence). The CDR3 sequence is CASSQREDQPQHF. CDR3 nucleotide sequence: TGTGCCAGCAGCCAAAGGGAGGATCAGCCCCAGCATTTT.

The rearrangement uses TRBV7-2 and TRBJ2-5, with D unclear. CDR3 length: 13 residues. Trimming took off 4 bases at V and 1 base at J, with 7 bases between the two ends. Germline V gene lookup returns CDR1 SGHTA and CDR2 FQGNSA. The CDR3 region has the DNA TGTGCCAGCAGCTCGCCGGTCCAAGAGACCCAGTACTTC. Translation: CASSSPVQETQYF. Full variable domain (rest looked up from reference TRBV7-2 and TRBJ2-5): GAGVSQSPSNKVTEKGKDVELRCDPISGHTALYWYRQSLGQGLEFLIYFQGNSAPDKSGLPSDRFSAERTGGSVSTLTIQRTQQEDSAVYLCASSSPVQETQYFGPGTRLLVL.

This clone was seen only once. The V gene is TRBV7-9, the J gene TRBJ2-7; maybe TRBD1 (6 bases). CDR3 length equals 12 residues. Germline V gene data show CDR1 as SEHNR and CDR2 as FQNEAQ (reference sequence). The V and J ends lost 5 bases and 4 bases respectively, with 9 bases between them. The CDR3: CASSAQGYEQYF. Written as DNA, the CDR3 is TGTGCCAGCAGCGCGCAGGGGTACGAGCAGTACTTC.

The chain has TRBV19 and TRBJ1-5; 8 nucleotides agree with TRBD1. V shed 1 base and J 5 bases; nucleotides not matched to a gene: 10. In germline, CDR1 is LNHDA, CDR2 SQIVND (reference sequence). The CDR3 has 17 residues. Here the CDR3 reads CASSIGTGMVLYQPQHF. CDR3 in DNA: TGTGCCAGTAGTATAGGGACAGGGATGGTATTATATCAGCCCCAGCATTTT.